The rows below give T cell receptor beta chains drawn from one sample of a study of blood T cell repertoires in COVID-19. Assay: immunoSEQ multiplex PCR; the TCRdb copy retains only in-frame clones and omits some. The sample has under 60,000 clones; approximately 85% are singletons. Material: peripheral blood. These receptors were obtained from a human donor in a cohort sampled during active COVID-19. The conserved cysteine and the conserved F or W are not part of the CDR3 here. Expanded clones get a size class; other rows say once, few or many, or leave the size out.

TRBV3-1/TRBV3-2 | 11 | NA | ASSRQGNEKLF
TRBV20-1 | 9 | once | SGGTLYEQY
TRBV5-6 | 12 | NA | ASSLAGPGNTIY
TRBV27 | 13 | NA | ASSTGQGLNTEAF
TRBV6-6 | 12 | NA | ASSYSQGDETQY
TRBV5-1 | 12 | few | ASSLWGQNTEAF
TRBV7-2 | 12 | NA | ASSPYRQGATQY
TRBV5-1 | 13 | many | ASSPSGSSYNEQF
TRBV3-1/TRBV3-2 | 14 | NA | ASSQGLAHTGETQY
TRBV20-1 | 11 | NA | SASPGSDQPQH
TRBV29-1 | 9 | NA | SVVMNTEAF
TRBV28 | 12 | NA | ASSPSLLAETQY
TRBV25-1 | 13 | NA | ASSDGSGLSYEQY
TRBV28 | 12 | NA | ASSLWTNTDTQY
TRBV7-2 | 13 | NA | ASSPSRSSSYEQY
TRBV7-2 | 14 | NA | ASSLGRLGPRDEQF
TRBV14 | 12 | NA | ASSQDSYQETQY
TRBV7-9 | 13 | NA | ASSLSGSSYNEQF
TRBV27 | 13 | NA | ASSLEGIGKNIQY
TRBV7-3 | 15 | once | ASSSVAGGHPYNEQF
TRBV5-6 | 13 | NA | ASSESGRAADTQY
TRBV6-6 | 10 | NA | ASSSLTEPGD
TRBV30 | 16 | NA | AWSVRISGTTNTGELF
TRBV7-6 | 14 | NA | ASSPRLAGPPDTQY
TRBV28 | 16 | NA | ASSQGTGGYSGANVLT
TRBV2 | 14 | NA | ASSGERLGLNEKLF
TRBV9 | 12 | NA | ASSVEGRAVEQY
TRBV6-5 | 12 | NA | ASSLAGERETQY
TRBV6-2/TRBV6-3 | 15 | NA | ASSYVSTGEVNTEAF
TRBV2 | 14 | NA | ASSVGRGRVTGELF
TRBV19 | 14 | NA | ASSINPRGNTGELF
TRBV3-1/TRBV3-2 | 12 | NA | ASSPWEAANGYT
TRBV10-2 | 11 | NA | ASISVSSYEQY
TRBV4-1 | 12 | NA | ASSVRTGTGPQH
TRBV15 | 12 | few | ATRGLAGFETQY
TRBV28 | 10 | NA | ASRGINQPQH
TRBV3-1/TRBV3-2 | 13 | once | ASSQGNSGSYEQY
TRBV5-1 | 12 | NA | ASSFGVGVYEQY
TRBV5-8 | 13 | NA | ASSLPGVDTGELF
TRBV5-1 | 13 | NA | ASSGGTAGTDTQY
TRBV28 | 12 | NA | ASSTGSDNQPQH